This TCR beta chain was recorded in a study of T-cell memory formation after mild COVID-19. Study in general: Clustering of TCRs was largely donor specific. Study-wide findings and caveats: Clones contracting day 15 to 85 were balanced CD4/CD8; later expanders leaned CD4+.

Of note for this clonotype: What it binds is not known.

V was trimmed by 3 bases and J by 4 bases, leaving 13 bases between them. CDR1 and CDR2 (germline): DFQATT, SNEGSKA (reference sequence). This CDR3 is built from 14 residues. TCRdb independently ran MiXCR on the 5' RACE reads; one entry per CDR3 protein. The top ten clones hold 8.4% of a sample with 400,000 to 500,000 distinct CDR3 sequences, roughly 20% of them seen once. The receptor was derived from an adult woman who had mild COVID-19 (a few samples of this study predate the infection). Cell type and time point are not known. What was sequenced was PBMCs or a T cell subset sorted from them (not recorded which). The chain combines TRBV20-1 with TRBJ1-5; D perhaps matches TRBD1 (6 bases). The CDR3 DNA follows: TGCAGTGCTAGTGCCGGGACATATAATCAGCCCCAGCATTTT. Its translation: CSASAGTYNQPQHF.